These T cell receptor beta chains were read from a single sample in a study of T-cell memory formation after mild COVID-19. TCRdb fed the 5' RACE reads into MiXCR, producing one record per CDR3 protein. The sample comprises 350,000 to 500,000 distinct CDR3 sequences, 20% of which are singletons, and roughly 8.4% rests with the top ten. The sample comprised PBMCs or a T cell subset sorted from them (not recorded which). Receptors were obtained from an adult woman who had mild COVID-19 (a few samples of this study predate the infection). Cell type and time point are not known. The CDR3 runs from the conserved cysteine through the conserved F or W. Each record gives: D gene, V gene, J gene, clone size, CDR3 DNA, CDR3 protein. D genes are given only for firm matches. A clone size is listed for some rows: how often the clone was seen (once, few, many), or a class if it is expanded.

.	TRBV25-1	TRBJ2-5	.	TGTGCCAGCGAGGAGTTAGGGGAGACCCAGTACTTC	CASEELGETQYF
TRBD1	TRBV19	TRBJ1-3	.	TGTGCCAGTAGTACGCGGGACAGAACCTCTGGAAACACCATATATTTT	CASSTRDRTSGNTIYF
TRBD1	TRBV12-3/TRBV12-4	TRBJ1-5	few	TGTGCCAGCACCGGGGACAGCCTAAATCAGCCCCAGCATTTT	CASTGDSLNQPQHF
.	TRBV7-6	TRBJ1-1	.	TGTGCCAGCAGCTTAATCCCCGACCCGAACACTGAAGCTTTCTTT	CASSLIPDPNTEAFF
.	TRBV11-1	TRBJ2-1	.	TGTGCCAGCAGTCGGAGGGGCAATGAGCAGTTCTTC	CASSRRGNEQFF
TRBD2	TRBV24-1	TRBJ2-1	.	TGTGCCACCAGTGATGCAATAGCGGGAGGGCGTAATGAGCAGTTCTTC	CATSDAIAGGRNEQFF
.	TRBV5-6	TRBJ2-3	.	TGTGCCAGCAGCTTTGGGCCTTCGGTAATTGGCACAGATACGCAGTATTTT	CASSFGPSVIGTDTQYF
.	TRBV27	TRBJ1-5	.	TGTGCCAGCAGTTTTGGGGGTGGACAGCCCCAGCATTTT	CASSFGGGQPQHF
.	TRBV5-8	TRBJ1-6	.	TGTGCCAGCAGCTTGGACCCACTCTCTAATTCACCCCTCCACTTT	CASSLDPLSNSPLHF
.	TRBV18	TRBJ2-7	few	TGTGCCAGCTCACCACAGCAGGGGTCGGGGCACAACGAGCAGTACTTC	CASSPQQGSGHNEQYF
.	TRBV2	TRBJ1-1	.	TGTGCCAGCAGTCCGGGACGGCCAAACACTGAAGCTTTCTTT	CASSPGRPNTEAFF
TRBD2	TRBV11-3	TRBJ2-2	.	TGTGCCAGCAGCTTAGTGGCGGGAGCGTACACCGGGGAGCTGTTTTTT	CASSLVAGAYTGELFF
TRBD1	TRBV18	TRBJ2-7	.	TGTGCCAGCTCACCCGGACAGGCCCTCTACAAGCAGTACTTC	CASSPGQALYKQYF
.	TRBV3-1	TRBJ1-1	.	TGTGCCAGCAGCCAAAATTCCAACACTGAAGCTTTCTTT	CASSQNSNTEAFF
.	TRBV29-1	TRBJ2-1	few	TGCAGCGTTGAAGTCAGGGAGGCGTACAATGAGCAGTTCTTC	CSVEVREAYNEQFF
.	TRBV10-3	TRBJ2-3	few	TGTGCCATCAGTGAGACCGGTAATCAGGGTTCGCAGTATTTT	CAISETGNQGSQYF
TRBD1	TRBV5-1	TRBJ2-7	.	TGCGCCAGCAGCTTGCCGGGACAGATCTTCGAGCAGTACTTC	CASSLPGQIFEQYF
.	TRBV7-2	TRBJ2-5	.	TGTGCCAGCAGCTTAGGATATGGCCGGGACGGAGGCCAAGAGACCCAGTACTTC	CASSLGYGRDGGQETQYF
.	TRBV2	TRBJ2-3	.	TGTGCCAGCAGTACTCCGACTCGACAACAGGTGCAGGATACGCAGTATTTT	CASSTPTRQQVQDTQYF
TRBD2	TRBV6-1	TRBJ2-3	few	TGTGCCAGCATAAGGACTAGCGGGGGGGCAGATACGCAGTATTTT	CASIRTSGGADTQYF
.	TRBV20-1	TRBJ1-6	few	TGCAGTGCTAGTTCAGCCACCAATAATTCACCCCTCCACTTT	CSASSATNNSPLHF
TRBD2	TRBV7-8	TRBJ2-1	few	TGTGCCAGCAGCGGACGACTAGCGGGGGGCGGGGAGTACAATGAGCAGTTCTTC	CASSGRLAGGGEYNEQFF
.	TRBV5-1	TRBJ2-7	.	TGCGCCAGCAGCGACCGGGGGAGCTCCTACGAGCAGTACTTC	CASSDRGSSYEQYF
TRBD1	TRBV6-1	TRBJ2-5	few	TGTGCCAGCAGGCCTACGACAGGGCGAGAGACCCAGTACTTC	CASRPTTGRETQYF
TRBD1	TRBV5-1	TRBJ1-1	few	TGCGCCAGCAGCTTGGCCGCAGGACAGGGGACTGAAGCTTTCTTT	CASSLAAGQGTEAFF
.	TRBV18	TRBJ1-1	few	TGTGCCAGCTCACCGGGGGAAAAAGCTTTCTTT	CASSPGEKAFF
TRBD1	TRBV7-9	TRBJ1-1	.	TGTGCCAGCAGCTCCCCGGGACAGCAAAACACTGAAGCTTTCTTT	CASSSPGQQNTEAFF
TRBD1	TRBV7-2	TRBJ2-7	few	TGTGCCAGCAGCTTTCCGGGACAGGGGTCCTACGAGCAGTACTTC	CASSFPGQGSYEQYF
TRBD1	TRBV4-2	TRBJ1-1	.	TGTGCCAGCAGCCCCCGGGACAGGGTGGCCACTGAAGCTTTCTTT	CASSPRDRVATEAFF
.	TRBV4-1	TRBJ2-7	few	TGCGCCAGCAGCCCCCGGGACAACGAGCAGTACTTC	CASSPRDNEQYF
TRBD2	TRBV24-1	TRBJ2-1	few	TGTGCCACCAGTGACCCCCCGGGGGGAAGCTACAATGAGCAGTTCTTC	CATSDPPGGSYNEQFF
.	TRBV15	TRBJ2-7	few	TGTGCCACCAGCAGAGGAGGACACGGATCCTACGAGCAGTACTTC	CATSRGGHGSYEQYF
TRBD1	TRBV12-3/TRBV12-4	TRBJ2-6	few	TGTGCCAGCAGTCCCCCGACAGGGGGAAACGTCCTGACTTTC	CASSPPTGGNVLTF
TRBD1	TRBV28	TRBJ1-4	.	TGTGCCAGCAGTCGCCCCCGGAGGAGGCAGGGGGCTCAGCAAGAAAAACTGTTTTTT	CASSRPRRRQGAQQEKLFF
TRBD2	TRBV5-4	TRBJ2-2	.	TGTGCCAGCAGCACTGGAGCGGGAGCCGGGGAGCTGTTTTTT	CASSTGAGAGELFF
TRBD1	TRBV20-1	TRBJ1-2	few	TGCAGTGCTAGAGGGGGACAGGGGCATGGCTACACCTTC	CSARGGQGHGYTF
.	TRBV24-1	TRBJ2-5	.	TGTGCCACCAGGGAGACAGCCCAAGAGACCCAGTACTTC	CATRETAQETQYF
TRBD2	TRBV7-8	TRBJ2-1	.	TGTGCCAGCCGCCTAGGGCGGGGGGGCCGGTCCTACAATGAGCAGTTCTTC	CASRLGRGGRSYNEQFF
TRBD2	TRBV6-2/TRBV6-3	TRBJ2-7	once	TGTGCCAGCAGTCCTCGGACTAGCGGGAGGATCCTAGGGTACGAGCAGTACTTC	CASSPRTSGRILGYEQYF
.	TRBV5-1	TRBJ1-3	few	TGCGCCAGCAGCTTGGAAGGGAAAACTGGAAACACCATATATTTT	CASSLEGKTGNTIYF
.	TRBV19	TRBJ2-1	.	TGTGCCAGTACCCAGGACGGGAGCTCCTACAATGAGCAGTTCTTC	CASTQDGSSYNEQFF